These 30 T cell receptor beta chains share one sample of origin, sequenced in a study of blood T cell repertoires in COVID-19. Data came from immunoSEQ multiplex PCR; TCRdb stores just in-frame clones and leaves some out. This table has 65,000 to 80,000 clones, about 80% appearing once. Sequenced: peripheral blood. These receptor sequences come from a human donor in a cohort sampled during active COVID-19.

The J gene is TRBJ1-2, the V gene TRBV5-6, with D possibly being TRBD1 (6 bases). V lost 1 base to trimming and J lost 3 bases, with 10 bases between them. This CDR3 is built from 14 residues. CDR1 is SGHDT and CDR2 is YYEEEE in the germline V gene. The CDR3 loop is CASSLPQGDYGYTF. The DNA of the CDR3 is TGTGCCAGCAGCTTGCCACAGGGCGACTATGGCTACACCTTC.

The genes are TRBV5-4 and TRBJ1-6; 11 nucleotides line up with TRBD1. CDR1 SGHNT and CDR2 YYREEE come from the germline V gene (reference sequence). This CDR3 contains 16 residues. J gave up 6 bases and V 3 bases, and 5 bases lay outside the gene matches. The CDR3 DNA sequence: TGTGCCAGCAGCTCCCGGACAGGGGGCGCTAATTCACCCCTCCACTTT. Translated, it gives CASSSRTGGANSPLHF.

The rearrangement links TRBV6-5 to TRBJ2-1; 7 nucleotides match TRBD1. The CDR3 is made up of 14 amino acids. Trimming removed 7 bases from V and 1 base from J; junction bases left unmatched: 4. Germline loops: CDR1 MNHEY, CDR2 SVGAGI. The CDR3 loop is CASIWTGSYNEQFF. CDR3 DNA sequence: TGTGCCAGCATTTGGACAGGTTCCTACAATGAGCAGTTCTTC.

The chain carries TRBV6-1 and TRBJ2-1, with TRBD1 matching over 7 bases. Germline V gives CDR1 MNHNS, CDR2 SASEGT. The CDR3 runs to 14 residues. J gave up 6 bases and V 2 bases, and 4 bases lay outside the gene matches. Here the CDR3 DNA reads TGTGCCAGCAGTGAAATGGGACAGTTCAATGAGCAGTTCTTC. It yields the protein CASSEMGQFNEQFF.

V usage is TRBV3-1 (or the pseudogene TRBV3-2) and J usage is TRBJ1-2; TRBD1 agrees at 10 bases. V shed 1 base, J shed 9 bases, and the junction held 11 bases outside the gene matches. CDR1 is LGHDT and CDR2 is YNNKEL in the germline V gene (reference sequence). The CDR3 contains 16 residues. CDR3: CASSQGQGADRGSYTF. The DNA for the CDR3 is TGTGCCAGCAGCCAAGGACAGGGGGCCGATCGGGGTAGCTACACCTTC.

This clone has more than one count but fewer than ten. V is TRBV4-1 and J is TRBJ2-7, with 9 bases aligning to TRBD2. Trimming removed 1 base from V and 2 bases from J; junction bases left unmatched: 6. CDR1 MGHRA and CDR2 YSYEKL come from the germline V gene. The CDR3 is 16 amino acids. This chain's CDR3 is CASSQGRTSVTYEQYF. CDR3 nucleotide sequence: TGCGCCAGCAGCCAAGGCAGGACTAGCGTGACCTACGAGCAGTACTTC.

There are a few counts of this clone. This chain connects TRBV19 to TRBJ2-7; TRBD1 is a possible D gene (5 bases). Per germline, CDR1 LNHDA and CDR2 SQIVND (reference sequence). The CDR3 runs 13 residues. V shed 5 bases and J shed 3 bases, with 11 bases lying between them. The CDR3 reads CASSYNQGYEQYF. The CDR3 bases are TGTGCCAGTAGTTATAATCAGGGCTACGAGCAGTACTTC.

The rearrangement uses TRBV3-1 (or the pseudogene TRBV3-2) and TRBJ2-7; 8 bases map to TRBD2. The CDR3 contains 14 residues. CDR1 LGHDT and CDR2 YNNKEL come from the germline V gene (reference sequence). V gave up 1 base and J gave up 5 bases; unmatched junction bases: 4. The CDR3 protein is CASSQAGGLHEQYF. In nucleotides, the CDR3 is TGTGCCAGCAGCCAAGCGGGGGGGCTCCACGAGCAGTACTTC.

With respect to this clone: Other DNA sequences in the sample encode the same CDR3. The V gene is TRBV5-1, the J gene TRBJ2-3; 9 nucleotides match TRBD2. Per germline, CDR1 SGHRS and CDR2 YFSETQ. The J segment lost 5 bases and the V segment lost 0 bases, leaving 7 bases of the junction unmatched. The CDR3 runs to 16 residues. The DNA of the CDR3 is TGCGCCAGCAGCTTGGACGGCGGGGGGGCCGGAGATACGCAGTATTTT. This encodes CASSLDGGGAGDTQYF. The whole variable domain, remainder taken from reference TRBV5-1 and TRBJ2-3, is KAGVTQTPRYLIKTRGQQVTLSCSPISGHRSVSWYQQTPGQGLQFLFEYFSETQRNKGNFPGRFSGRQFSNSRSEMNVSTLELGDSALYLCASSLDGGGAGDTQYFGPGTRLTVL.

This clone was seen a handful of times. V and J are TRBV5-4 and TRBJ2-7; 7 nucleotides match TRBD2. The V segment lost 5 bases and the J segment 3 bases; nucleotides outside the gene matches: 8. Germline V gene lookup returns CDR1 SGHNT and CDR2 YYREEE (reference sequence). The CDR3 covers 14 residues. The CDR3 sequence is CASRLAGSNYEQYF. As DNA, the CDR3 is TGTGCCAGCAGGTTAGCGGGCTCTAACTACGAGCAGTACTTC.

The chain links TRBV6-2 or TRBV6-3 to TRBJ2-7, with 8 bases matching TRBD2. The CDR3 is 14 amino acids. Germline loops: CDR1 MNHEY, CDR2 SVGEGT. Trimming removed 5 bases from V and 7 bases from J; junction bases left unmatched: 10. The CDR3 protein is CASSGTRSRGEQYF. CDR3 coding DNA: TGTGCCAGCAGTGGGACTAGGTCTAGAGGAGAGCAGTACTTC.

The rearrangement uses TRBV19 and TRBJ2-3; D remains ambiguous. The V end lost 1 base, the J end lost 2 bases, and 10 bases lay between the germline ends. The germline CDR1 and CDR2 sequences are LNHDA and SQIVND (reference sequence). The CDR3 spans 15 residues. The CDR3 protein is CASSIARGTTDTQYF. The CDR3 region has the DNA TGTGCCAGTAGTATAGCTCGTGGCACCACAGATACGCAGTATTTT.

The CDR3 nucleotides read TGTGCCAGCAGCTTAGGGTATAGGCGGGACAGGCTCTCTGACGAGCAGTACTTC. It specifies CASSLGYRRDRLSDEQYF. The chain recombines TRBV7-8 with TRBJ2-7; 8 positions agree with TRBD1. V was pared by 1 base and J by 5 bases, with 16 bases of the junction left unmatched. The CDR3 runs 18 residues. Per the germline V gene, CDR1 is SGHVS and CDR2 is FQNEAQ.

The J gene is TRBJ1-1, the V gene TRBV28; D ambiguous. The CDR3 sequence is 13 residues long. The germline gives CDR1 MDHEN, CDR2 SYDVKM. Trimming removed 7 bases at V and 10 bases at J, with 19 bases between. The CDR3 DNA reads TGTGCCAGCAACCCACCGGAGGAGTTTATAGCTTTCTTT. Translation gives CASNPPEEFIAFF.

J is TRBJ1-2 and V is TRBV30; D gene unclear. V was clipped by 7 bases and J by 4 bases, with 13 bases between them. CDR1 and CDR2 from the germline V gene are GTSNPN and SVGIG (reference sequence). The CDR3 extends over 12 amino acids. DNA for the CDR3: TGTGCCTCGTCGGCGGGCCCCTATGGCTACACCTTC. Amino acids: CASSAGPYGYTF.

This chain joins TRBV5-1 and TRBJ1-2, with 9 bases that match TRBD1. The V gene's germline CDR1 is SGHRS and CDR2 YFSETQ. The CDR3 sequence is 15 residues long. Germline trimming cut 4 bases from V and 4 bases from J; bases unmatched to any gene: 8. The CDR3 region is CASSPTGQGGYGYTF. DNA of the CDR3: TGCGCCAGCAGCCCAACGGGACAGGGTGGCTATGGCTACACCTTC.

The chain uses TRBV3-1 (or the pseudogene TRBV3-2) and TRBJ1-1; 7 nucleotides line up with TRBD1. J gave up 1 base and V 5 bases, and 7 bases lay outside the gene matches. The CDR3 runs 15 residues. CDR1 is LGHDT and CDR2 is YNNKEL in the germline V gene (reference sequence). The DNA for the CDR3 is TGTGCCAGCAGCGAAACAGGGGCGGGGAACACTGAAGCTTTCTTT. Protein sequence: CASSETGAGNTEAFF.

The chain joins TRBV9 to TRBJ2-5, with D possibly TRBD2 on 5 matching bases. CDR1 and CDR2 from the germline V gene are SGDLS and YYNGEE. The CDR3 covers 14 residues. The V gene lost 0 bases and the J gene lost 2 bases, with 8 bases spanning the gap. In DNA form, the CDR3 reads TGTGCCAGCAGCGTAGACCGGACTCAAGAGACCCAGTACTTC. Translated, it gives CASSVDRTQETQYF.

The chain combines TRBV5-6 with TRBJ2-7; D is uncertain. V lost 5 bases to trimming and J lost 4 bases, with 10 bases between them. Germline V CDR1 and CDR2: SGHDT, YYEEEE. CDR3 size: 12 residues. The CDR3: CASSWSFYEQYF. CDR3 nucleotides: TGTGCCAGCAGTTGGAGCTTTTACGAGCAGTACTTC.

This chain connects TRBV5-4 to TRBJ1-1; D might be TRBD1 (5 bases). The CDR3 is 12 residues long. Looked up from germline, CDR1 is SGHNT and CDR2 is YYREEE (reference sequence). Trimming pared 4 bases from V and 7 bases from J, leaving 11 bases between. The CDR3 is CASSGATDEAFF. The CDR3 DNA sequence: TGTGCCAGCAGCGGCGCGACAGATGAAGCTTTCTTT.

This chain connects TRBV18 to TRBJ1-1; TRBD1 is a possible D gene (5 bases). The length of the CDR3 is 13 residues. Germline V gene lookup returns CDR1 KGHSH and CDR2 LQKENI. Trimming shortened V by 0 bases and J by 5 bases, and 7 bases separated the two germline ends. In nucleotides, the CDR3 is TGTGCCAGCTCACCACCGGGGCGGACTGAAGCTTTCTTT. Encoded protein: CASSPPGRTEAFF.

The chain is built from TRBV28 and TRBJ2-4, with 8 bases lining up with TRBD2. Losses at the gene ends were 7 bases for V and 7 bases for J; bases not matched to a gene: 12. The CDR3 is 15 amino acids. Looked up from germline, CDR1 is MDHEN and CDR2 is SYDVKM. The CDR3 protein is CASTQAGAKPNIQYF. The CDR3 nucleotides read TGTGCCAGCACCCAAGCGGGGGCTAAGCCCAACATTCAGTACTTC.

This clone was seen a single time. The chain combines TRBV7-3 with TRBJ2-7, with D maybe TRBD2 (6 bases). The CDR3 has 13 residues. The V gene lost 1 base and the J gene lost 6 bases, with 10 bases spanning the gap. Looked up from germline, CDR1 is SGHTA and CDR2 is FQGTGA. Here the CDR3 reads CASSLIGGGEQYF. CDR3 DNA sequence: TGTGCCAGCAGCTTAATTGGGGGAGGCGAGCAGTACTTC.

This clone was recorded a few times. The rearrangement links TRBV6-1 to TRBJ1-6; 8 nucleotides align to TRBD1. After removal of 3 bases from V and 10 bases from J, the junction contained 8 bases not matched to a gene. The germline V gene has CDR1 MNHNS and CDR2 SASEGT. The CDR3 loop spans 15 amino acids. CDR3 nucleotide sequence: TGTGCCAGCAGTGAGGGGGGGACAGGCGGCTCACCCCTCCACTTT. It codes for CASSEGGTGGSPLHF.

The rearrangement links TRBV6-5 to TRBJ1-2; 9 nucleotides line up with TRBD1. The V and J ends lost 6 bases and 5 bases, in that order; junction bases with no gene match: 7. Germline CDR1 is MNHEY and CDR2 is SVGAGI. The CDR3 has 14 amino acids. CDR3 DNA: TGTGCCAGCAGGCGGACAGGGGTCCGGTATGGCTACACCTTC. Its translation: CASRRTGVRYGYTF.

V gene TRBV6-5 combines with J gene TRBJ1-1; D is possibly TRBD1 (5 bases). This CDR3 region has 14 residues. CDR1 and CDR2 from the germline V gene are MNHEY and SVGAGI. V was trimmed by 6 bases and J by 6 bases, leaving 17 bases between them. The CDR3 spells CASSPRVGYAEAFF. In DNA form, the CDR3 reads TGTGCCAGCAGCCCCAGGGTGGGGTACGCTGAAGCTTTCTTT.

The chain joins TRBV29-1 to TRBJ2-7; TRBD2 matches at 14 bases. The V gene end was trimmed by 7 bases and the J gene end by 3 bases; junction bases not matched to a gene: 2. CDR1 is SQVTM and CDR2 is ANQGSEA in the germline V gene. This CDR3 has 13 residues. The CDR3, as DNA: TGCAGCGCTGGACTAGCGGGGGGCTACGAGCAGTACTTC. This translates into CSAGLAGGYEQYF.

V and J are TRBV9 and TRBJ2-2, with D perhaps TRBD2 (6 bases). Germline V CDR1 and CDR2: SGDLS, YYNGEE. Deletions cut 1 base from V and 6 bases from J, with 10 bases between. CDR3 length: 14 amino acids. CDR3 residues: CASSVSGAPGELFF. The DNA of the CDR3 is TGTGCCAGCAGCGTATCGGGAGCACCCGGGGAGCTGTTTTTT.

The chain carries TRBV5-1 and TRBJ2-7; 8 bases agree with TRBD1. Germline trimming cut 3 bases from V and 2 bases from J; bases unmatched to any gene: 7. The CDR3 sequence is 15 residues long. Germline lookup yields CDR1 SGHRS and CDR2 YFSETQ. The CDR3 sequence is CASSSTRTGTYEQYF. The CDR3 nucleotides are TGCGCCAGCAGCTCAACTCGGACAGGGACCTACGAGCAGTACTTC. Together with reference TRBV5-1 and TRBJ2-7, the CDR3 gives the full variable domain: KAGVTQTPRYLIKTRGQQVTLSCSPISGHRSVSWYQQTPGQGLQFLFEYFSETQRNKGNFPGRFSGRQFSNSRSEMNVSTLELGDSALYLCASSSTRTGTYEQYFGPGTRLTVT.

The genes are TRBV7-9 and TRBJ2-7; 10 nucleotides align to TRBD1. V shed 3 bases, J shed 2 bases, and the junction held 4 bases outside the gene matches. Germline CDR1 SEHNR, CDR2 FQNEAQ (reference sequence). CDR3 length equals 15 residues. CDR3 loop: CASSFWGQGTYEQYF. The CDR3 coding sequence is TGTGCCAGCAGCTTCTGGGGACAGGGGACCTACGAGCAGTACTTC.